These 28 T cell receptor beta chains share one sample of origin, sequenced in a study of cytomegalovirus exposure and HLA in healthy donors. Both 60 Vbeta primers and 13 Jbeta primers went into the PCR. TCRdb keeps only in-frame clones here, not all; method: immunoSEQ multiplex PCR. The table records tens of thousands of clones, 65% to 85% of them present only once. The sequencing input was PBMCs. Receptor source: a girl aged 2-10 years in good health and CMV-seropositive.

Of note for this clone: A read error may produce the germline difference seen at one junction end. The rearrangement uses TRBV7-2 and TRBJ2-1; TRBD2 matches at 10 bases. The CDR3 is made up of 15 amino acids. The germline CDR1 and CDR2 sequences are SGHTA and FQGNSA. The CDR3 region has the DNA TGTGCCAGCAGTTTAGGACTAGCGGCCTACAATGAGCAGTTCTTC. Encoded protein: CASSLGLAAYNEQFF.

The chain links TRBV15 to TRBJ2-1; 10 nucleotides agree with TRBD2. The CDR3 extends over 14 amino acids. The V segment lost 5 bases and the J segment 10 bases; nucleotides outside the gene matches: 8. Germline V gene sequence: CDR1 LNHNV, CDR2 YYDKDF (reference sequence). The CDR3 DNA reads as TGTGCCACCAGCGGGAGCGGGAGGGGCTTAGAGCAGTTCTTC. This codes for CATSGSGRGLEQFF.

This sequence joins TRBV29-1 and TRBJ2-3, with a possible D match to TRBD2 (5 bases). Between the trimmed V and J ends, which lost 5 bases and 0 bases, there was a span of 12 bases. Germline CDR1 SQVTM, CDR2 ANQGSEA. This CDR3 is 14 amino acids long. The CDR3 nucleotides read TGCAGCGTTTCCCATAGCGTTAGCACAGATACGCAGTATTTT. Its translation: CSVSHSVSTDTQYF.

This sequence joins TRBV9 and TRBJ2-2; no clear D. The germline V gene has CDR1 SGDLS and CDR2 YYNGEE. Trimming pared 0 bases from V and 6 bases from J, leaving 6 bases between. The CDR3 length is 13 residues. CDR3 residues: CASSVGRAGELFF. DNA of the CDR3: TGTGCCAGCAGCGTAGGTCGCGCCGGGGAGCTGTTTTTT. Full variable domain (outside the CDR3, taken from reference TRBV9 and TRBJ2-2): DSGVTQTPKHLITATGQRVTLRCSPRSGDLSVYWYQQSLDQGLQFLIQYYNGEERAKGNILERFSAQQFPDLHSELNLSSLELGDSALYFCASSVGRAGELFFGEGSRLTVL.

V and J are TRBV21-1 and TRBJ1-5; the table gives TRBD1 as D, unverified against the DNA. TRBV21-1 is noted as a pseudogene. CDR3 length: 15 residues. CDR3 nucleotide sequence: TGTGCCAGCAGCAGGGGACAGGACGATAATCAGCCCCAGCATTTT. This sequence encodes CASSRGQDDNQPQHF.

The rearrangement joins TRBV27 to TRBJ1-5, with no clear D. The germline gives CDR1 MNHEY, CDR2 SMNVEV (reference sequence). The CDR3 consists of 13 residues. V was pared by 6 bases and J by 4 bases, with 10 bases between. The CDR3 sequence: CASSRTENQPQHF. The CDR3 DNA sequence: TGTGCCAGCAGCCGGACTGAGAATCAGCCCCAGCATTTT.

The chain links TRBV7-2 to TRBJ2-1; 11 bases fit TRBD2. V gave up 8 bases and J gave up 4 bases; unmatched junction bases: 16. Germline V gene data show CDR1 as SGHTA and CDR2 as FQGNSA. The CDR3 contains 18 residues. Here the CDR3 DNA reads TGTGCCAGCGGGAATTACTTAGCGGGAGGGCCCCCTTACAATGAGCAGTTCTTC. This translates into CASGNYLAGGPPYNEQFF.

The J gene is TRBJ1-5, the V gene TRBV28; D unclear. This CDR3 is built from 16 residues. Germline assignment: CDR1 MDHEN and CDR2 SYDVKM. The ends were cut back, 6 bases at V and 3 bases at J, with 18 bases in the middle. Here the CDR3 DNA reads TGTGCCAGCAGGCCCTCCAGGCGGGGAGACAATCAGCCCCAGCATTTT. Its translation: CASRPSRRGDNQPQHF.

The CDR3 region is CASSDGPLRQVHSGNTIYF. The DNA of the CDR3 is TGTGCCAGCAGTGATGGCCCCCTCCGACAGGTCCACTCTGGAAACACCATATATTTT. The chain carries TRBV2 and TRBJ1-3, with D maybe TRBD1 (6 bases). Trimming left V 3 bases short and J 0 bases short, with 21 bases between. This CDR3 spans 19 amino acids. Looked up from germline, CDR1 is SNHLY and CDR2 is FYNNEI.

V usage is TRBV28 and J usage is TRBJ2-1; 7 nucleotides agree with TRBD1. V lost 5 bases, J lost 4 bases, and 11 bases stayed unmatched. The CDR3 has 16 amino acids. Germline V CDR1 and CDR2: MDHEN, SYDVKM. The CDR3 coding sequence is TGTGCCAGCAGTCCCCAGACAGGGCCCTTGTACAATGAGCAGTTCTTC. This translates into CASSPQTGPLYNEQFF.

The V gene is TRBV27, the J gene TRBJ2-5; D is ambiguous. This CDR3 region has 11 residues. Per germline, CDR1 MNHEY and CDR2 SMNVEV (reference sequence). Trimming took 4 bases from V and 6 from J, leaving 6 bases between them. CDR3 amino acids: CASSWLKTQYF. The CDR3 nucleotides are TGTGCCAGCAGTTGGCTGAAGACCCAGTACTTC.

This chain links TRBV27 with TRBJ1-3; 9 nucleotides align to TRBD1. With 8 bases clipped from V and 2 bases from J, the junction kept 4 bases outside the gene matches. The CDR3 has 14 amino acids. Germline loops: CDR1 MNHEY, CDR2 SMNVEV (reference sequence). The CDR3 DNA reads TGTGCCAGCGGACGACAGGGGGCTGGAAACACCATATATTTT. Translating it yields CASGRQGAGNTIYF.

This chain uses TRBV9 with TRBJ1-1; D gene ambiguous. V was clipped by 0 bases and J by 0 bases, with 9 bases between them. CDR1 is SGDLS and CDR2 is YYNGEE in the germline V gene. The length of the CDR3 is 15 residues. CDR3 bases: TGTGCCAGCAGCGTAGGGGAGTCCATGAACACTGAAGCTTTCTTT. It is translated as CASSVGESMNTEAFF.

This clone was picked up one time. This chain links TRBV5-8 with TRBJ2-7; 8 bases are shared with TRBD1. V lost 4 bases to trimming and J lost 6 bases; unmatched junction nucleotides: 9. Germline assignment: CDR1 SGHTS and CDR2 YDEGEE. CDR3 length: 14 residues. The CDR3 DNA is TGTGCCAGCAGCGGGCAGGGGGCCCCACTCGAGCAGTACTTC. Its translation: CASSGQGAPLEQYF.

This chain uses TRBV5-6 with TRBJ2-5, with 9 bases fitting TRBD2. V dropped 5 bases and J dropped 2; count of bases not matched to a gene: 7. The CDR3 sequence is 15 residues long. Germline CDR1 and CDR2: SGHDT and YYEEEE. The CDR3 loop reads CASSGTSLEQETQYF. CDR3 DNA sequence: TGTGCCAGCAGTGGGACTAGCTTAGAACAAGAGACCCAGTACTTC.

The V and J genes are TRBV25-1 and TRBJ2-5; 8 positions match TRBD2. V dropped 4 bases and J dropped 3; count of bases not matched to a gene: 7. The V gene's germline CDR1 is MGHDK and CDR2 SYGVNS. This CDR3 region has 15 residues. The DNA of the CDR3 is TGTGCCAGCAGTGGACCCGGGACTAGTAAAGAGACCCAGTACTTC. This translates into CASSGPGTSKETQYF.

The chain links TRBV30 to TRBJ1-1; perhaps TRBD1 as D (5 bases). The V gene's germline CDR1 is GTSNPN and CDR2 SVGIG (reference sequence). V was clipped by 2 bases and J by 3 bases, with 13 bases between them. The length of the CDR3 is 14 residues. This CDR3 reads CAWSWGTSDTEAFF. In nucleotides, the CDR3 is TGTGCCTGGAGTTGGGGCACATCCGACACTGAAGCTTTCTTT.

This rearrangement joins TRBV5-6 to TRBJ2-2; no clear D gene. Trimming left V 0 bases short and J 4 bases short, with 13 bases between. CDR1 SGHDT and CDR2 YYEEEE come from the germline V gene. This CDR3 contains 16 residues. The CDR3 region is CASSLVARLSTGELFF. CDR3 in DNA: TGTGCCAGCAGCTTGGTTGCGAGACTGAGCACCGGGGAGCTGTTTTTT.

The gene calls are TRBV7-9 and TRBJ1-1, with unresolved D. The V gene lost 1 base and the J gene lost 4 bases, with 10 bases spanning the gap. Germline assignment: CDR1 SEHNR and CDR2 FQNEAQ (reference sequence). CDR3 length equals 14 residues. DNA for the CDR3: TGTGCCAGCAGCTTAGTTCTGGGCTCCACTGAAGCTTTCTTT. Protein product: CASSLVLGSTEAFF.

CDR3 region: CASSLGGAANQPQHF. CDR3 DNA sequence: TGTGCCAGTAGCCTCGGGGGGGCAGCGAATCAGCCCCAGCATTTT. The J gene is TRBJ1-5, the V gene TRBV19; D perhaps matches TRBD1 (6 bases). The CDR3 length is 15 residues. The V gene's germline CDR1 is LNHDA and CDR2 SQIVND (reference sequence). V lost 6 bases and J lost 4, with 16 bases in between.

This rearrangement joins TRBV29-1 to TRBJ1-5; tentative D call: TRBD1 (5 bases). The germline V gene has CDR1 SQVTM and CDR2 ANQGSEA. V was cut by 6 bases and J by 0 bases, with 12 bases left in between. The CDR3 covers 14 residues. CDR3 DNA: TGCAGCGTCCAGACAGATGATAGCAATCAGCCCCAGCATTTT. It translates to CSVQTDDSNQPQHF. Together with reference TRBV29-1 and TRBJ1-5, the CDR3 gives the full variable domain: SAVISQKPSRDICQRGTSLTIQCQVDSQVTMMFWYRQQPGQSLTLIATANQGSEATYESGFVIDKFPISRPNLTFSTLTVSNMSPEDSSIYLCSVQTDDSNQPQHFGDGTRLSIL.

As concerns this clone: Other DNA sequences in this specimen translate into the identical CDR3. The chain is built from TRBV27 and TRBJ2-7; perhaps TRBD1 as D (5 bases). The V and J ends lost 2 bases and 1 base respectively, with 6 bases between them. The CDR3 runs to 13 residues. The germline gives CDR1 MNHEY, CDR2 SMNVEV (reference sequence). CDR3 protein: CASSLRGSYEQYF. The CDR3 DNA is TGTGCCAGCAGTTTAAGGGGTTCCTACGAGCAGTACTTC.

The chain joins TRBV5-1 to TRBJ1-2; D not resolved. The V gene's germline CDR1 is SGHRS and CDR2 YFSETQ. Trimming removed 0 bases from V and 2 bases from J, with 11 bases in between. The CDR3 has 15 amino acids. The CDR3 coding sequence is TGCGCCAGCAGCTTGGAATTCCGGTTCAACTATGGCTACACCTTC. Translated: CASSLEFRFNYGYTF.

The chain carries TRBV2 and TRBJ2-7; TRBD1 matches at 8 bases. This CDR3 comprises 13 residues. The J segment lost 3 bases and the V segment lost 7 bases, leaving 5 bases of the junction unmatched. CDR1 and CDR2 from the germline V gene are SNHLY and FYNNEI. The CDR3 DNA reads as TGTGCCAGCAAGAGAGACAGGGGCTACGAGCAGTACTTC. The encoded protein is CASKRDRGYEQYF.

V and J are TRBV27 and TRBJ1-2, with D possibly matching TRBD1 (5 bases). CDR1 is MNHEY, CDR2 SMNVEV, per germline (reference sequence). There are 13 residues in the CDR3. V was cut by 6 bases and J by 3 bases, with 11 bases left in between. The CDR3 nucleotides are TGTGCCAGCAGCCCTAAGGGGTACTATGGCTACACCTTC. It translates to CASSPKGYYGYTF.

The chain links TRBV19 to TRBJ1-5; 7 nucleotides match TRBD1. CDR1 is LNHDA, CDR2 SQIVND, per germline (reference sequence). There are 16 residues in the CDR3. The trim removed 3 bases at V and 4 bases at J, leaving 9 bases unmatched. DNA of the CDR3: TGTGCCAGTAGTATTACAGGGGCGCCCCCGAATCAGCCCCAGCATTTT. Protein product: CASSITGAPPNQPQHF.

The CDR3 region has the DNA TGTGCCAGCAGTGATTTACACAGGGGGCCTGGAAACACCATATATTTT. Translation gives CASSDLHRGPGNTIYF. This chain connects TRBV25-1 to TRBJ1-3; 9 bases map to TRBD1. Losses at the gene ends were 3 bases for V and 2 bases for J; bases not matched to a gene: 5. The CDR3 length is 16 residues. The germline V gene encodes CDR1 MGHDK and CDR2 SYGVNS.

This rearrangement joins TRBV5-6 to TRBJ2-5; 8 bases map to TRBD1. The CDR3 totals 16 residues. V shed 3 bases, J shed 4 bases, and the junction held 11 bases outside the gene matches. Germline V gene data show CDR1 as SGHDT and CDR2 as YYEEEE. The CDR3 loop is CASSWSRGPSGETQYF. Written as DNA, the CDR3 is TGTGCCAGCAGCTGGAGCAGGGGGCCCAGCGGAGAGACCCAGTACTTC.